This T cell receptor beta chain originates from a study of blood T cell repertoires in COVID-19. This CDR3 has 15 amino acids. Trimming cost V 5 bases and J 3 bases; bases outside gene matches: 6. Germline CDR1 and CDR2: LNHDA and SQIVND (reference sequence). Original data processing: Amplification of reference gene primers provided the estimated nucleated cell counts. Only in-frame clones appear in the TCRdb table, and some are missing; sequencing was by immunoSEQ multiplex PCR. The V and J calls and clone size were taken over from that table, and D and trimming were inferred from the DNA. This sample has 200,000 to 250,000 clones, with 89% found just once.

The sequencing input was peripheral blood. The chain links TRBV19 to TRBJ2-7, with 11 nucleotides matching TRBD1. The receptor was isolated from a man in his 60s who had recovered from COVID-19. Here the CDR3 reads CASSSRTGGIYEQYF. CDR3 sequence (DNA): TGTGCCAGTAGTTCCAGGACAGGGGGCATCTACGAGCAGTACTTC.